A selection of T cell receptor beta chains follows, all from one sample in a study of chemoradiotherapy in HPV16-positive cancers. Produced via immunoSEQ multiplex PCR; TCRdb's table is partial and in-frame only. The sample includes 9,500 to 15,000 clones, roughly 88% of them seen just once. This specimen was blood, taken from a patient who underwent chemoradiotherapy. The origin of the receptors is a human donor with HPV-associated anogenital cancer. CDR3s include the opening cysteine and the closing phenylalanine or tryptophan. The order of the fields is J gene, D gene, clone size, CDR3 length, V gene, CDR3 DNA, CDR3 protein. A D gene is named only where the DNA matches it firmly. Size tells how often a clone was seen (once, few, many) or the class of an expanded clone, and some rows leave it out.

>TRBJ2-1|-|-|14|TRBV6-4
TGTGCCAGCAGTGAGAGGTCAGGCGTCAATGAGCAGTTCTTC
CASSERSGVNEQFF
>TRBJ2-5|-|-|15|TRBV15
TGTGCCACCAGCAGCGTCAGGGACAAAAAAGAGACCCAGTACTTC
CATSSVRDKKETQYF
>TRBJ2-2|-|-|17|TRBV1
TGCACCAGCAGCCAAGATCTTAAGGGGGGGGGCAACGGGGAGCTGTTTTTT
CTSSQDLKGGGNGELFF
>TRBJ1-1|-|-|13|TRBV11-1
TGTGCCAGCAGCTTAGCCCTGAACACTGAAGCTTTCTTT
CASSLALNTEAFF
>TRBJ1-1|-|-|13|TRBV9
TGTGCCAGCAGCGTCGGGGGTCTCACTGAAGCTTTCTTT
CASSVGGLTEAFF
>TRBJ2-3|TRBD1|-|14|TRBV19
TGTGCCAGTAGTATTCAGACAGGGAGAGATACGCAGTATTTT
CASSIQTGRDTQYF
>TRBJ1-4|-|-|15|TRBV18
TGTGCCAGCTCACCAGGTGGCAGATCGAATGAAAAACTGTTTTTT
CASSPGGRSNEKLFF
>TRBJ2-1|TRBD1|-|15|TRBV5-1
TGCGCCAGCAGCCCGGGACAGAATCGCTACAATGAGCAGTTCTTC
CASSPGQNRYNEQFF
>TRBJ1-5|TRBD1|-|14|TRBV27
TGTGCCAGCAGTTCGGGACAGGGATATCAGCCCCAGCATTTT
CASSSGQGYQPQHF
>TRBJ1-1|TRBD1|-|14|TRBV18
TGTGCCAGCTCACGGACAGGGGTGAACACTGAAGCTTTCTTT
CASSRTGVNTEAFF
>TRBJ1-2|-|-|14|TRBV18
TGTGCCAGCTCACCACTGGCTGGTTTGGGTGGCTACACCTTC
CASSPLAGLGGYTF
>TRBJ2-7|TRBD2|few|17|TRBV5-5
TGTGCCAGCAGCTTGGTATTGGGACTAGCGGGGCTCGGGGAGCAGTACTTC
CASSLVLGLAGLGEQYF
>TRBJ2-5|TRBD1|-|14|TRBV5-4
TGTGCCAGCAGCCCGGGACAGATTCAAGAGACCCAGTACTTC
CASSPGQIQETQYF
>TRBJ2-7|-|-|15|TRBV7-8
TGTGCCAGCGGGGACGGTAGGGGGGCCAGCTACGAGCAGTACTTC
CASGDGRGASYEQYF
>TRBJ2-2|TRBD2|-|16|TRBV5-4
TGTGCCAGCAGCTTTGGGACTAGCAAGGACACCGGGGAGCTGTTTTTT
CASSFGTSKDTGELFF
>TRBJ1-2|-|-|10|TRBV20-1
TGCAGTGCTAGAGCGGGGGGCTACACCTTC
CSARAGGYTF
>TRBJ2-5|TRBD2|-|14|TRBV27
TGTGCCAGTCTTAAAGCGGGGGCCGGAGAGACCCAGTACTTC
CASLKAGAGETQYF
>TRBJ2-1|TRBD1|-|14|TRBV27
TGTGCCAGCAGTTTGGACAGGGACCCGAGGGAGCAGTTCTTC
CASSLDRDPREQFF
>TRBJ2-3|TRBD2|-|16|TRBV6-5
TGTGCCAGCAGTTACTCACGGGGGGGCCCCCCCGATACGCAGTATTTT
CASSYSRGGPPDTQYF
>TRBJ1-1|TRBD1|once|13|TRBV19
TGTGCCAGTAGTGACAGGGGGAGGACTGAAGCTTTCTTT
CASSDRGRTEAFF
>TRBJ2-1|-|-|13|TRBV6-4
TGTGCCAGCAGTAAGGACCCGCACAATGAGCAGTTCTTC
CASSKDPHNEQFF
>TRBJ1-4|-|-|18|TRBV4-1
TGCGCCAGCAGCCAAGTACCGGGACACTTAACAGAGTGGGAAAAACTGTTTTTT
CASSQVPGHLTEWEKLFF
>TRBJ2-5|TRBD2|-|14|TRBV2
TGTGCCAGCAGTGTAAGCGGGGGGCGGGAGACCCAGTACTTC
CASSVSGGRETQYF
>TRBJ2-2|-|-|14|TRBV6-1
TGTGCCAGCAAGACACAGGGTTGGGCCGGGGAGCTGTTTTTT
CASKTQGWAGELFF
>TRBJ1-4|-|-|15|TRBV13
TGTGCCAGCAGACGAGGAAGTCGGTTTAATGAAAAACTGTTTTTT
CASRRGSRFNEKLFF
>TRBJ2-3|-|-|13|TRBV19
TGTGCCAGTTCATGGGTGGGCACAGATACGCAGTATTTT
CASSWVGTDTQYF
>TRBJ1-1|-|-|14|TRBV5-4
TGTGCCAGCAGCCCGAAAGGAGGGGACACTGAAGCTTTCTTT
CASSPKGGDTEAFF
>TRBJ2-1|-|-|17|TRBV5-4
TGTGCCAGCAGCTTGGTCCTGGCTAGACAGACCTACAATGAGCAGTTCTTC
CASSLVLARQTYNEQFF
>TRBJ2-7|TRBD1|-|14|TRBV11-1
TGTGCCAGCAGCCTGGACAGGGGCCCTTACGAGCAGTACTTC
CASSLDRGPYEQYF
>TRBJ2-5|-|once|13|TRBV4-1
TGCGCCAGCAGCCTGGAGCAGAGAGAGACCCAGTACTTC
CASSLEQRETQYF
>TRBJ1-1|-|-|13|TRBV27
TGTGCCAGCAGTACCGGGGGGAACACTGAAGCTTTCTTT
CASSTGGNTEAFF
>TRBJ1-2|-|-|12|TRBV7-9
TGTGCCAGCAGCTCTCGGACTGATGGCTACACCTTC
CASSSRTDGYTF
>TRBJ2-5|-|-|15|TRBV13
TGTGCCAGCAGCTTAAGCGTGGGGGGATTCGAGACCCAGTACTTC
CASSLSVGGFETQYF